This T cell receptor beta chain was identified during a study of cytomegalovirus exposure and HLA in healthy donors. Study observations and caveats: Across donors, sequencing depth was assumed by presence/absence analyses to be roughly uniform. Many donors shared some public TCRs, even though most TCR sequences were rare.

As to this clone: The antigen is not known.

Both 60 Vbeta primers and 13 Jbeta primers went into the PCR. Here immunoSEQ multiplex PCR was the method, and the copy in TCRdb shows in-frame clones only, minus some. Of about 160,000 clones listed, over 75% are singletons. The length of the CDR3 is 14 residues. Per the germline V gene, CDR1 is MNHNS and CDR2 is SASEGT. The specimen sequenced was PBMCs. This clonotype originated in a human donor in good health. J is TRBJ2-3 and V is TRBV6-1; D is possibly TRBD2 (6 bases). The CDR3 coding sequence is TGTGCGATTACGTGGGGGGTTGGCACAGATACGCAGTATTTT. Translated, it gives CAITWGVGTDTQYF.